The table lists the clone carrying this TCR beta chain with many counts. Germline lookup yields CDR1 SEHNR and CDR2 FQNEAQ (reference sequence). This CDR3 contains 17 residues. Between the trimmed V and J ends, which lost 5 bases and 1 base, there was a span of 17 bases. This record comes from a study of T cells after yellow fever vaccination. TCRdb analysed the 5' RACE reads with MiXCR anew, one entry per CDR3 protein. This table holds around 310,000 distinct CDR3 sequences, about 4% found once. The specimen comprised PBMCs, sampled 5 days after the yellow fever booster vaccination. The V gene is TRBV7-9, the J gene TRBJ2-2, with D possibly matching TRBD1 (6 bases). This clonotype was sampled from a man aged 18 to 30 who received the YFV17D yellow fever vaccine. Here the CDR3 reads CASSPGDRTVNTGELFF. The CDR3 DNA follows: TGTGCCAGCAGCCCGGGCGACCGGACAGTGAACACCGGGGAGCTGTTTTTT.